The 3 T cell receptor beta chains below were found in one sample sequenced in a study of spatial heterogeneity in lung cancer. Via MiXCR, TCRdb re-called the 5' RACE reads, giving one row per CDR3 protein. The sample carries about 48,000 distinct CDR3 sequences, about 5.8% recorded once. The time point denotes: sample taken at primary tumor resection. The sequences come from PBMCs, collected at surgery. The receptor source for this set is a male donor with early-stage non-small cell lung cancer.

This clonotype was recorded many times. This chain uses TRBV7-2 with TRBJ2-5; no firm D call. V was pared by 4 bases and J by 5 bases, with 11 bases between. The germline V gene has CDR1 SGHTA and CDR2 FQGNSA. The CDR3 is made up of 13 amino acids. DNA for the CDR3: TGTGCCAGCAGCTACCGGGCCCCCGAGACCCAGTACTTC. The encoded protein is CASSYRAPETQYF.

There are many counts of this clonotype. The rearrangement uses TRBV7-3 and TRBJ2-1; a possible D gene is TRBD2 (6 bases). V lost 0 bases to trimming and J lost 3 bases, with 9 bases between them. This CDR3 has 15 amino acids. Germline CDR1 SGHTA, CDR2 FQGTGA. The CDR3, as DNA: TGTGCCAGCAGCTTAACTGGGGGGATCTACAATGAGCAGTTCTTC. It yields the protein CASSLTGGIYNEQFF.

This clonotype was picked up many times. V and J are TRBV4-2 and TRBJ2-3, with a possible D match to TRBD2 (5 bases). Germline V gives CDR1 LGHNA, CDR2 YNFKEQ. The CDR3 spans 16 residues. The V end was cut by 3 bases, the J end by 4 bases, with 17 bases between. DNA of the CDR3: TGTGCCAGCAGCCACCTAGCCGAATGGGCTTCAGATACGCAGTATTTT. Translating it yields CASSHLAEWASDTQYF.